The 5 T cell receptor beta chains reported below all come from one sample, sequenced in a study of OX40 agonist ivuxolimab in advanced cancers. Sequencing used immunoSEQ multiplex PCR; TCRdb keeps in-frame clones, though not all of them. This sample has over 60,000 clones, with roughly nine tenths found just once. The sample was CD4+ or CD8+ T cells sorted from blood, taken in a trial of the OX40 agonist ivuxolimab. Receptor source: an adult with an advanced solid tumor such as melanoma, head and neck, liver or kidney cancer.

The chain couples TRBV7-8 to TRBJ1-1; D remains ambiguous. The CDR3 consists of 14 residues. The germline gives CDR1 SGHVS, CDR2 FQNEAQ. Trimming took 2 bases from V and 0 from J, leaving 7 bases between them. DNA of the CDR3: TGTGCCAGCAGCTTAAACGCAGTGAACACTGAAGCTTTCTTT. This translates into CASSLNAVNTEAFF.

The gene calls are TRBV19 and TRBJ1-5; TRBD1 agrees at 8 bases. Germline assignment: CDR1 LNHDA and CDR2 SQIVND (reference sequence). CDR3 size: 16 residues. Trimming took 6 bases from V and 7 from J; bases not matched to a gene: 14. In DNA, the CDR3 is TGTGCCAGTAGCCCGACCGACAGGGGTCATCGACAGCCCCAGCATTTT. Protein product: CASSPTDRGHRQPQHF.

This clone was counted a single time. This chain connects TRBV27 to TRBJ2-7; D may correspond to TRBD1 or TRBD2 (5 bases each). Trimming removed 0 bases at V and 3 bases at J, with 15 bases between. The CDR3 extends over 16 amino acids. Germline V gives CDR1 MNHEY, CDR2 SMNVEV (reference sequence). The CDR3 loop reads CASSLSGTGGYYEQYF. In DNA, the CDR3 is TGTGCCAGCAGTTTATCCGGGACGGGTGGGTACTACGAGCAGTACTTC.

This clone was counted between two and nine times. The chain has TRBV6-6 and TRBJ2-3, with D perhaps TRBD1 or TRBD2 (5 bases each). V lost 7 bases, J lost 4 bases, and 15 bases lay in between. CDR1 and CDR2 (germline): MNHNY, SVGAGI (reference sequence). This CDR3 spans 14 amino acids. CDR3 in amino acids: CASTGTVRPDTQYF. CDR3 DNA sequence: TGTGCCAGCACTGGGACGGTCCGTCCAGATACGCAGTATTTT.

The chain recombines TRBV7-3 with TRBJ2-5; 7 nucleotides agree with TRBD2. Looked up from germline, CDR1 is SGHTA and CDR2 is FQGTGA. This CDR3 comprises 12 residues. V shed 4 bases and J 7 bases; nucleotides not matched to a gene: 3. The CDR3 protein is CASSSPGGTQYF. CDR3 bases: TGTGCCAGCAGCTCACCGGGGGGGACCCAGTACTTC.